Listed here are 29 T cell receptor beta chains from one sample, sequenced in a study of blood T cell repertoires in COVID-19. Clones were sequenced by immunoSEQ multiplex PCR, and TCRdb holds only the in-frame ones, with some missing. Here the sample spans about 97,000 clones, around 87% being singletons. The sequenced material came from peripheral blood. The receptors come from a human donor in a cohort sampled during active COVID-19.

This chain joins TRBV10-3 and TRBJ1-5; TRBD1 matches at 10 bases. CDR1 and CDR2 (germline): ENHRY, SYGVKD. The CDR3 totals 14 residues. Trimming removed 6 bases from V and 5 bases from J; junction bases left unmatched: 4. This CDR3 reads CAIRPGQGDQPQHF. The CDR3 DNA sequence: TGTGCCATCAGACCTGGACAGGGGGATCAGCCCCAGCATTTT.

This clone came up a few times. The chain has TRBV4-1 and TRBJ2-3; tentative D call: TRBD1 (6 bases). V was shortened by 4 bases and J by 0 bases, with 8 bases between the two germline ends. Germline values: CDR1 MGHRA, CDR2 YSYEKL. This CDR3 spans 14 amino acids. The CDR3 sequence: CASSRTASTDTQYF. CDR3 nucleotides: TGCGCCAGCAGCCGGACAGCTAGCACAGATACGCAGTATTTT.

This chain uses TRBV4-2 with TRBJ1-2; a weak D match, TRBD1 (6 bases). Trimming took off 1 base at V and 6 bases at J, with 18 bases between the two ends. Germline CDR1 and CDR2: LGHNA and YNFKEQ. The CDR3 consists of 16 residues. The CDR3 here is CASSQVTTGRGDGYTF. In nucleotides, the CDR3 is TGTGCCAGCAGCCAAGTCACCACAGGGAGGGGCGATGGCTACACCTTC.

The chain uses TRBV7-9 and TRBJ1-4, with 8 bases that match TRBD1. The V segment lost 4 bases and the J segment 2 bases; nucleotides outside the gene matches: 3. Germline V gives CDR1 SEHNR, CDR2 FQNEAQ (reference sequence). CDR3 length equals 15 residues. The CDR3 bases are TGTGCCAGCAGCTCCGACAGGGGTACTAATGAAAAACTGTTTTTT. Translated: CASSSDRGTNEKLFF.

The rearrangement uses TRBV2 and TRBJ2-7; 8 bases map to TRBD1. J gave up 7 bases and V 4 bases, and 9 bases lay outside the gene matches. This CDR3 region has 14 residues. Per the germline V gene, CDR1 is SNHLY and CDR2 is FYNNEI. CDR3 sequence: CASSVWDRSGEQYF. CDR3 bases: TGTGCCAGCAGTGTGTGGGACAGGTCGGGAGAGCAGTACTTC.

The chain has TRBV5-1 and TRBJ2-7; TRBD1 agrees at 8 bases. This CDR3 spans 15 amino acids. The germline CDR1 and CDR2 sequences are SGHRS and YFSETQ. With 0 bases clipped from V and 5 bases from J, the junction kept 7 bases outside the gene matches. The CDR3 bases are TGCGCCAGCAGCTTGGCAGGGGGCCGGGGTGACGAGCAGTACTTC. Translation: CASSLAGGRGDEQYF. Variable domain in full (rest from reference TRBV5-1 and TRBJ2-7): KAGVTQTPRYLIKTRGQQVTLSCSPISGHRSVSWYQQTPGQGLQFLFEYFSETQRNKGNFPGRFSGRQFSNSRSEMNVSTLELGDSALYLCASSLAGGRGDEQYFGPGTRLTVT.

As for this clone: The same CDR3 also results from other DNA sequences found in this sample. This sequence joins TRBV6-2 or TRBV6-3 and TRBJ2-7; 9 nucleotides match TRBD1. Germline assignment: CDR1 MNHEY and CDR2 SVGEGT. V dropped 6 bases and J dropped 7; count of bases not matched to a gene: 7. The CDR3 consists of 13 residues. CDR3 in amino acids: CASSPQGAGEQYF. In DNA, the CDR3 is TGTGCCAGCAGCCCACAGGGGGCGGGGGAGCAGTACTTC.

The CDR3 DNA reads as TGTGCCAGCAGCCCAGGGGGGACTAGCGGGAGTTATGGAGAGACCCAGTACTTC. Its translation: CASSPGGTSGSYGETQYF. V and J are TRBV13 and TRBJ2-5; 14 bases agree with TRBD2. This CDR3 contains 18 residues. V gave up 5 bases and J gave up 4 bases; unmatched junction bases: 12. The germline gives CDR1 PRHDT, CDR2 FYEKMQ (reference sequence).

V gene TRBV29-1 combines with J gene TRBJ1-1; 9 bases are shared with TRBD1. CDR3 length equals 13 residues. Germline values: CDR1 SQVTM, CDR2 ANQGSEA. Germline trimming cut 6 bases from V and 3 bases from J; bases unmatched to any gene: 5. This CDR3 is CSVQGAWDTEAFF. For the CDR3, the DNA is TGCAGCGTACAGGGGGCTTGGGACACTGAAGCTTTCTTT.

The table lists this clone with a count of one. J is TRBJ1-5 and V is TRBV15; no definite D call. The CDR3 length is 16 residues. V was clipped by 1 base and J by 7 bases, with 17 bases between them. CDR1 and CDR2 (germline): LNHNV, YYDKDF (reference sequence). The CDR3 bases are TGTGCCACCAGCAGAGCTTACGGGAGGAACTTCCAGCCCCAGCATTTT. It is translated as CATSRAYGRNFQPQHF.

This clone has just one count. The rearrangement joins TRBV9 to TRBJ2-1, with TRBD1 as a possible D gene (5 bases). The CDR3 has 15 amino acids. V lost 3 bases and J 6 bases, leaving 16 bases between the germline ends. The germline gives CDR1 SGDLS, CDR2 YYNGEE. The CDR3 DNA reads TGTGCCAGCAGCGGGGGCCTTAGTCTTCTCAATGAGCAGTTCTTC. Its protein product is CASSGGLSLLNEQFF.

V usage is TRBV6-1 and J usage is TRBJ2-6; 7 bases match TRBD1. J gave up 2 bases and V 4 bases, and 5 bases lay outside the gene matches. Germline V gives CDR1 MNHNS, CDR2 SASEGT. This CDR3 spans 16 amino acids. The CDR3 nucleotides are TGTGCCAGCAGTGCCCTACAGGGGACTGGGGCCAACGTCCTGACTTTC. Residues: CASSALQGTGANVLTF.

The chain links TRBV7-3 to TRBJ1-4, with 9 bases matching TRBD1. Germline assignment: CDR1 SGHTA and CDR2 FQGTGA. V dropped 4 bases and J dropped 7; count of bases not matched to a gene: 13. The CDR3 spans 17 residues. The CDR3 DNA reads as TGTGCCAGCAGCTCAATCCCCCCGGGACAGGGTGGTGAAAAACTGTTTTTT. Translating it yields CASSSIPPGQGGEKLFF.

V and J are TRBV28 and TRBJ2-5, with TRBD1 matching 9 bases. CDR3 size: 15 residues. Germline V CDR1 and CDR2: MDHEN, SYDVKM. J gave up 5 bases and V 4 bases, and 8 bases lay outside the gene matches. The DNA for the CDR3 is TGTGCCAGCAGTTCGACAGGGGGACAGTGGGAGACCCAGTACTTC. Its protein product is CASSSTGGQWETQYF. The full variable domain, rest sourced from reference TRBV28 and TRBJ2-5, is DVKVTQSSRYLVKRTGEKVFLECVQDMDHENMFWYRQDPGLGLRLIYFSYDVKMKEKGDIPEGYSVSREKKERFSLILESASTNQTSMYLCASSSTGGQWETQYFGPGTRLLVL.

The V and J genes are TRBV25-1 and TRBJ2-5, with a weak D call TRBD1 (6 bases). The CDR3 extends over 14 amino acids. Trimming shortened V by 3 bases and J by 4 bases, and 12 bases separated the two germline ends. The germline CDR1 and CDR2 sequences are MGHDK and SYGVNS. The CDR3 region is CASSERQELETQYF. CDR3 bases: TGTGCCAGCAGTGAGCGACAGGAACTAGAGACCCAGTACTTC.

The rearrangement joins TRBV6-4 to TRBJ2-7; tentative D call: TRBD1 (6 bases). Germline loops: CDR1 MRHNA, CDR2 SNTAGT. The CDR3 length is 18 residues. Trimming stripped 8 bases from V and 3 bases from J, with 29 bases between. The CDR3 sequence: CASGNGTPTIIYFYEQYF. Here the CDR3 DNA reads TGTGCCAGCGGGAACGGGACACCTACTATTATTTACTTCTACGAGCAGTACTTC.

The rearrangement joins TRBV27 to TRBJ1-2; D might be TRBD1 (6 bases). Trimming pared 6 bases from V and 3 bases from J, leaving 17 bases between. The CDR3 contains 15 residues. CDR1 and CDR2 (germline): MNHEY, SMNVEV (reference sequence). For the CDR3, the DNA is TGTGCCAGCAGCCCCAGGGGACCTACCTACTATGGCTACACCTTC. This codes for CASSPRGPTYYGYTF.

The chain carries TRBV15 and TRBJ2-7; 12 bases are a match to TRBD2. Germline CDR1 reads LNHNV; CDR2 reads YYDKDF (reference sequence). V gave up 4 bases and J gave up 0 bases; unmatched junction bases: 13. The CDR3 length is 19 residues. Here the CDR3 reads CATSTKGGLAGRNSYEQYF. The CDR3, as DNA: TGTGCCACCAGCACCAAGGGGGGACTAGCGGGCCGCAACTCCTACGAGCAGTACTTC.

In DNA, the CDR3 is TGTGCCAGTAGAGGACAGGAGAGCTCCTACGAGCAGTACTTC. Translation: CASRGQESSYEQYF. V gene TRBV19 combines with J gene TRBJ2-7, with 7 positions matching TRBD1. CDR3 length: 14 amino acids. V lost 6 bases, J lost 0 bases, and 5 bases stayed unmatched. CDR1 LNHDA and CDR2 SQIVND come from the germline V gene (reference sequence).

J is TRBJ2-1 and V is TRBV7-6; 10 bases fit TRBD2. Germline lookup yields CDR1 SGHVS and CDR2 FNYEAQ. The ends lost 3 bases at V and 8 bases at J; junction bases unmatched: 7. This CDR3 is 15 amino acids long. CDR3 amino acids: CASSFGLAGADEQFF. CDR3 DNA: TGTGCCAGCAGCTTCGGGCTAGCGGGAGCCGATGAGCAGTTCTTC. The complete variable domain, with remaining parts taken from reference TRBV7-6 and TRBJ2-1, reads GAGVSQSPRYKVTKRGQDVALRCDPISGHVSLYWYRQALGQGPEFLTYFNYEAQQDKSGLPNDRFSAERPEGSISTLTIQRTEQRDSAMYRCASSFGLAGADEQFFGPGTRLTVL.

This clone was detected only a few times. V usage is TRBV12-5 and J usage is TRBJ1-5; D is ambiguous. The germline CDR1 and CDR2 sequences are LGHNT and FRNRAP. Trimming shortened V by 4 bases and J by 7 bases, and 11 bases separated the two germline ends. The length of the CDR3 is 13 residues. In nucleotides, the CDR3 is TGTGCTAGTGGTTGGGCCGACGGACAGCCCCAGCATTTT. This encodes CASGWADGQPQHF.

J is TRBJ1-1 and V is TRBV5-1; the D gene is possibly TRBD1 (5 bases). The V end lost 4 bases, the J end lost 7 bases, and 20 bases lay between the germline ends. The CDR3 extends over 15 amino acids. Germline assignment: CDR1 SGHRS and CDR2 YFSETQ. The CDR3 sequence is CASSLTGQGLGEAFF. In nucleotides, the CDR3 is TGCGCCAGCAGCCTAACTGGTCAGGGCTTGGGTGAAGCTTTCTTT.

The CDR3 nucleotides are TGTGCCAGCAGCTTAGAGAGTCCTACGGTCTCTGGCTACACCTTC. It translates to CASSLESPTVSGYTF. This chain joins TRBV7-9 and TRBJ1-2; D uncertain. V was shortened by 1 base and J by 7 bases, with 16 bases between the two germline ends. This CDR3 has 15 residues. Germline-derived CDR1 and CDR2 are SEHNR and FQNEAQ (reference sequence). Complete variable domain (other parts from reference TRBV7-9 and TRBJ1-2): DTGVSQNPRHKITKRGQNVTFRCDPISEHNRLYWYRQTLGQGPEFLTYFQNEAQLEKSRLLSDRFSAERPKGSFSTLEIQRTEQGDSAMYLCASSLESPTVSGYTFGSGTRLTVV.

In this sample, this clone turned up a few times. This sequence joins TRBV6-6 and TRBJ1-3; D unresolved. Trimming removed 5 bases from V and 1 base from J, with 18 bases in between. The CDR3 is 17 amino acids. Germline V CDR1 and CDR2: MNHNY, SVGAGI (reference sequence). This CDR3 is CASSPPWGDRSGNTIYF. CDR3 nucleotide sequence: TGTGCCAGCAGTCCCCCCTGGGGAGACCGTTCTGGAAACACCATATATTTT.

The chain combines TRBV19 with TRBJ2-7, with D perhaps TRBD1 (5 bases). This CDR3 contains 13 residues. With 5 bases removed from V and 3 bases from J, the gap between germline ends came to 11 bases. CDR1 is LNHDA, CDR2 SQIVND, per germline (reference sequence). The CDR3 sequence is CASSLQAGYEQYF. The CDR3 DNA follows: TGTGCCAGTAGTTTACAGGCTGGCTACGAGCAGTACTTC.

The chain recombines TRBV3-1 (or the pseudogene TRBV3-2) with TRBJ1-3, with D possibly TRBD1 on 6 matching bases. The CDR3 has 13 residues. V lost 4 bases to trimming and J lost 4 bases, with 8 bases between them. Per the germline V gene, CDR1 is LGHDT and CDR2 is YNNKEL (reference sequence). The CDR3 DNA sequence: TGTGCCAGCAGCCCTACAGGGGGAAACACCATATATTTT. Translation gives CASSPTGGNTIYF.

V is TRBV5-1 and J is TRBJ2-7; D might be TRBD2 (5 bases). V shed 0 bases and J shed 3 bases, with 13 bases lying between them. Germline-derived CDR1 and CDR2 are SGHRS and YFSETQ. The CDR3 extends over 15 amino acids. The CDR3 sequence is CASSLVEAGLYEQYF. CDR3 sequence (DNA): TGCGCCAGCAGCTTGGTCGAGGCGGGCCTCTACGAGCAGTACTTC. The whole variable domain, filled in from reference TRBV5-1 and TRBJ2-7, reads KAGVTQTPRYLIKTRGQQVTLSCSPISGHRSVSWYQQTPGQGLQFLFEYFSETQRNKGNFPGRFSGRQFSNSRSEMNVSTLELGDSALYLCASSLVEAGLYEQYFGPGTRLTVT.

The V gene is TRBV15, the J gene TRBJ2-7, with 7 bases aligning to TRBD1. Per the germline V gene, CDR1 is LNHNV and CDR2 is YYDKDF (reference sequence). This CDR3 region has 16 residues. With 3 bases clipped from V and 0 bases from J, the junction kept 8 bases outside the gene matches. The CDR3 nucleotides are TGTGCCACCAGCAGGCCGGGACAGCGAGCCTCCTACGAGCAGTACTTC. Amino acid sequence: CATSRPGQRASYEQYF. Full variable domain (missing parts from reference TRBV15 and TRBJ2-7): DAMVIQNPRYQVTQFGKPVTLSCSQTLNHNVMYWYQQKSSQAPKLLFHYYDKDFNNEADTPDNFQSRRPNTSFCFLDIRSPGLGDTAMYLCATSRPGQRASYEQYFGPGTRLTVT.

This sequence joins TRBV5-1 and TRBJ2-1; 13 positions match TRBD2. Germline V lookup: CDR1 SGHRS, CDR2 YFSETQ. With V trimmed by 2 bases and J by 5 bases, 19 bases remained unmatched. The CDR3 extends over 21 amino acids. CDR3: CASSFPLTSGRPHDPHNEQFF. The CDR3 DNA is TGCGCCAGCAGCTTCCCCCTGACTAGCGGGAGGCCCCATGACCCCCACAATGAGCAGTTCTTC. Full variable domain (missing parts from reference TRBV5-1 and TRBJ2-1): KAGVTQTPRYLIKTRGQQVTLSCSPISGHRSVSWYQQTPGQGLQFLFEYFSETQRNKGNFPGRFSGRQFSNSRSEMNVSTLELGDSALYLCASSFPLTSGRPHDPHNEQFFGPGTRLTVL.